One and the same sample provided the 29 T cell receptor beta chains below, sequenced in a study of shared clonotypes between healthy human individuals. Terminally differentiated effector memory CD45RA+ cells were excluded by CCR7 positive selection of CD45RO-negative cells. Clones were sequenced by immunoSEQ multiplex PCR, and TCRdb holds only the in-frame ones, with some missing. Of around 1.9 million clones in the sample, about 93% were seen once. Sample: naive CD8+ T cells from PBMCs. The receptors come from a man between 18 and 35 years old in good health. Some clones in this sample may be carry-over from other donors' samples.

CDR3 loop: CASSQDRDRGSGELFF. The CDR3 DNA reads as TGCGCCAGCAGCCAAGACCGGGACAGGGGCTCTGGGGAGCTGTTTTTT. This chain links TRBV4-3 with TRBJ2-2; the match to TRBD1 covers 10 bases. The CDR3 runs 16 residues. Germline V gene data show CDR1 as LGHNA and CDR2 as YSLEER. V shed 0 bases, J shed 8 bases, and the junction held 6 bases outside the gene matches.

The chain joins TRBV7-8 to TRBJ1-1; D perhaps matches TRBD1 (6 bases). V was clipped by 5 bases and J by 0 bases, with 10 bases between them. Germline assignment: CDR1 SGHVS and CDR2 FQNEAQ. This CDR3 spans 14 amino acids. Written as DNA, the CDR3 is TGTGCCAGCAGCGGGACACCCATGAACACTGAAGCTTTCTTT. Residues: CASSGTPMNTEAFF.

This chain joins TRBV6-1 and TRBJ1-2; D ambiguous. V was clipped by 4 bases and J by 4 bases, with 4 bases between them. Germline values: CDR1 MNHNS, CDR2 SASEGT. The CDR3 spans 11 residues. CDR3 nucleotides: TGTGCCAGCAGTGCCGCCTATGGCTACACCTTC. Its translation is CASSAAYGYTF.

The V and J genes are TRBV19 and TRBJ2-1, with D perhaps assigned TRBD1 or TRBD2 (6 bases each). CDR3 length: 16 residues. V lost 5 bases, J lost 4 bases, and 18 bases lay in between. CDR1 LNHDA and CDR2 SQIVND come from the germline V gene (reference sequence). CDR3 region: CASSPPGVAAYNEQFF. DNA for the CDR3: TGTGCCAGTAGTCCCCCAGGGGTAGCGGCTTACAATGAGCAGTTCTTC.

CDR3 DNA sequence: TGTGCCAGCAGCCTGGCGGACAGGGTAGGCGAGCAGTACTTC. Translating it yields CASSLADRVGEQYF. The chain links TRBV27 to TRBJ2-7; 8 bases line up with TRBD1. Losses at the gene ends were 6 bases for V and 6 bases for J; bases not matched to a gene: 10. Germline CDR1 and CDR2: MNHEY and SMNVEV (reference sequence). The CDR3 sequence is 14 residues long.

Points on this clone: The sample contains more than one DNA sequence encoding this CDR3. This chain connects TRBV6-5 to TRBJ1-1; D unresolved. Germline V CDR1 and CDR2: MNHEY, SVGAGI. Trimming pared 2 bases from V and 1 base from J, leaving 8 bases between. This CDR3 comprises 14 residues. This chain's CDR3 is CASSYRSGNTEAFF. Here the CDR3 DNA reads TGTGCCAGCAGTTACAGGTCAGGGAACACTGAAGCTTTCTTT.

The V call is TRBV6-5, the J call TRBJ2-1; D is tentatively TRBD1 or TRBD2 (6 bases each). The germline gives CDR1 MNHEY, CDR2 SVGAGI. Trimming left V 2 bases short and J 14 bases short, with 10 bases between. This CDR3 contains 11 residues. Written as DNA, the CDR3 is TGTGCCAGCAGTTACGGGGGGCGTGAGTTCTTC. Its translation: CASSYGGREFF.

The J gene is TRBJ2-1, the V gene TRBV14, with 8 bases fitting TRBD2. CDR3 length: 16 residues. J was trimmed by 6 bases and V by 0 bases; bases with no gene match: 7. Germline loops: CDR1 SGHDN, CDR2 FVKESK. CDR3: CASSQDARGTSNEQFF. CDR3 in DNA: TGTGCCAGCAGCCAAGACGCGAGAGGGACTAGCAATGAGCAGTTCTTC.

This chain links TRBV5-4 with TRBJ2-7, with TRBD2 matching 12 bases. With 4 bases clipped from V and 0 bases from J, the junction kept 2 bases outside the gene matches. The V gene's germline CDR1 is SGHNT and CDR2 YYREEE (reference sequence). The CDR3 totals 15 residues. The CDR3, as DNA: TGTGCCAGCAGCGCTAGCGGGAGGGGCTCCTACGAGCAGTACTTC. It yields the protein CASSASGRGSYEQYF.

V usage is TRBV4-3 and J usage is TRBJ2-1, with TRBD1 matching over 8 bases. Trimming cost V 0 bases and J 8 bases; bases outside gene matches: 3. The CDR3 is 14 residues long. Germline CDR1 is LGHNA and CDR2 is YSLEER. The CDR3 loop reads CASSQDYRGDEQFF. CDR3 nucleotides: TGCGCCAGCAGCCAAGATTACAGGGGGGATGAGCAGTTCTTC.

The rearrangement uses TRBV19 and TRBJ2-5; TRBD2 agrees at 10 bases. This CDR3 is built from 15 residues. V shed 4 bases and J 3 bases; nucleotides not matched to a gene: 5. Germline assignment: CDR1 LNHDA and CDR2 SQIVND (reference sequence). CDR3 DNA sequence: TGTGCCAGTAGTAGGGGACTAGCGAAAGAAGAGACCCAGTACTTC. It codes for CASSRGLAKEETQYF.

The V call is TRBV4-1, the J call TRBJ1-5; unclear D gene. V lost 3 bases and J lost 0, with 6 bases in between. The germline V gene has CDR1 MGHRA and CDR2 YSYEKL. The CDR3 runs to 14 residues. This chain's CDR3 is CASSQGASNQPQHF. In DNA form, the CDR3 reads TGCGCCAGCAGCCAGGGAGCTAGCAATCAGCCCCAGCATTTT.

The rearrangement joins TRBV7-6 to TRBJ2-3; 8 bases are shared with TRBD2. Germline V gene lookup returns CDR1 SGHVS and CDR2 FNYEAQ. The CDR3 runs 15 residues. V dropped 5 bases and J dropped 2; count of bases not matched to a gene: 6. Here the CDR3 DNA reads TGTGCCAGCAGCCCACTAGCGGCAGCCACAGATACGCAGTATTTT. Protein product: CASSPLAAATDTQYF.

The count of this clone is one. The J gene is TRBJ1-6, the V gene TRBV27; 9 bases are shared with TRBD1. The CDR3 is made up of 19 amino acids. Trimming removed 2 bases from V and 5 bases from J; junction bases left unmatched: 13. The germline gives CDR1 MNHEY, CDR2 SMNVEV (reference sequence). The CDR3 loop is CASSLKGQGWGTDNSPLHF. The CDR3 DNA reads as TGTGCCAGCAGTTTAAAGGGACAGGGATGGGGCACCGATAATTCACCCCTCCACTTT.

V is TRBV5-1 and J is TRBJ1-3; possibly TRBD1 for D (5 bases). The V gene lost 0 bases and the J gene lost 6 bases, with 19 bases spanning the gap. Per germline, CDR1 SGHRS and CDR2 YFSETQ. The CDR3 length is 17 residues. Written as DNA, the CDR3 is TGCGCCAGCAGCTTGGCCGGTCCGTCAGGGATCGAAAACACCATATATTTT. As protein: CASSLAGPSGIENTIYF.

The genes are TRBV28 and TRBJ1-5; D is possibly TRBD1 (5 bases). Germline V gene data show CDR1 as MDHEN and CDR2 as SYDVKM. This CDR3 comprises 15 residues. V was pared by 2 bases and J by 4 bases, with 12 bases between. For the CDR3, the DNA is TGTGCCAGCAGTTTACGGGGGACCTTTAATCAGCCCCAGCATTTT. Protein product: CASSLRGTFNQPQHF.

The CDR3 loop is CASSDSRTVDWGYTF. The CDR3 DNA sequence: TGTGCCAGCAGCGATTCCCGGACAGTAGATTGGGGCTACACCTTC. The V gene is TRBV5-4, the J gene TRBJ1-2; D perhaps matches TRBD1 (6 bases). V gave up 4 bases and J gave up 8 bases, with 21 bases separating them. CDR1 SGHNT and CDR2 YYREEE come from the germline V gene (reference sequence). The CDR3 has 15 residues.

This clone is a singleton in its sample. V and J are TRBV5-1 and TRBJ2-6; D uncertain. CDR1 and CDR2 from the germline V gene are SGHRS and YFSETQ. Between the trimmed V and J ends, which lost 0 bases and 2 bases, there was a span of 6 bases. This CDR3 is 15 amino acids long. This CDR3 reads CASSLGGTGANVLTF. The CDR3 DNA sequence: TGCGCCAGCAGCTTGGGGGGAACTGGGGCCAACGTCCTGACTTTC.

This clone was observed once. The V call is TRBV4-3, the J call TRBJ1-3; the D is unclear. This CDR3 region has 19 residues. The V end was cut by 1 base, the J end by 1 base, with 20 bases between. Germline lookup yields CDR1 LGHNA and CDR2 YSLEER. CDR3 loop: CASSQGSMDSRASGNTIYF. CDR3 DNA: TGCGCCAGCAGCCAAGGCTCAATGGACTCCCGAGCATCTGGAAACACCATATATTTT.

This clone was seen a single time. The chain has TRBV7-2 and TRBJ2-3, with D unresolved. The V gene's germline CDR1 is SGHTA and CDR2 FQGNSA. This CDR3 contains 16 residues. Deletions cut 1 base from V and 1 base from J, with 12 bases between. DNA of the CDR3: TGTGCCAGCAGCTTAGGGTGGAGTCGGGGCACAGATACGCAGTATTTT. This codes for CASSLGWSRGTDTQYF.

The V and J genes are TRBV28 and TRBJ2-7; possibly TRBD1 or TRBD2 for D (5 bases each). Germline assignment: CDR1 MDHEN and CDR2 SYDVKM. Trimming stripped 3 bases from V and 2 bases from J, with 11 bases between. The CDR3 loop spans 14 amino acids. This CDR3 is CASSFPGTPYEQYF. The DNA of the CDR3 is TGTGCCAGCAGTTTCCCCGGGACCCCCTACGAGCAGTACTTC.

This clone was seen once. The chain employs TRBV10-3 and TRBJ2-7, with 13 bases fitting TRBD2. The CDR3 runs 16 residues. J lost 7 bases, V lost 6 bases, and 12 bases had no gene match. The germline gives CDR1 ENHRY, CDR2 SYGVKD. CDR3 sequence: CAIRRTSGRGLGEQYF. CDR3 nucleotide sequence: TGTGCCATCAGAAGGACTAGCGGGAGAGGTCTGGGGGAGCAGTACTTC.

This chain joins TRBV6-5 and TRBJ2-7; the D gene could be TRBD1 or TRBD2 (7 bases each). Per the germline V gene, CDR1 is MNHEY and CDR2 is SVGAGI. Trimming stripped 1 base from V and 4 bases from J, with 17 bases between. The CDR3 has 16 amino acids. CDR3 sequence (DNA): TGTGCCAGCAGTTACTTCCCGGGGAGGGGGCATTACGAGCAGTACTTC. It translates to CASSYFPGRGHYEQYF.

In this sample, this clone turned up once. CDR3 sequence reads: CASSLERERTDTQYF. Written as DNA, the CDR3 is TGTGCCAGCAGTTTGGAGCGGGAGAGGACAGATACGCAGTATTTT. The chain employs TRBV27 and TRBJ2-3, with 8 bases that match TRBD2. The length of the CDR3 is 15 residues. Germline lookup yields CDR1 MNHEY and CDR2 SMNVEV (reference sequence). V lost 3 bases to trimming and J lost 3 bases; unmatched junction nucleotides: 5.

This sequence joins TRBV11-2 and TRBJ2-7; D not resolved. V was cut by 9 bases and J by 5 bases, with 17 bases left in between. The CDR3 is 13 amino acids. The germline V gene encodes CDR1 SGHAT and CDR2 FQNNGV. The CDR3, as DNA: TGTGCCAGTTCAGGTATCAGCTTCCACGAGCAGTACTTC. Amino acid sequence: CASSGISFHEQYF.

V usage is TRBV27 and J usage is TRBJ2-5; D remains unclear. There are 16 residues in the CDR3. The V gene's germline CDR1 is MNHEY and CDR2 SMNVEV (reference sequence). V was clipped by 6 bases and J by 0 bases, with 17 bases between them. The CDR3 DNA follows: TGTGCCAGCAGAGGGTGGGAAGGGAAGGACCAAGAGACCCAGTACTTC. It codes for CASRGWEGKDQETQYF.

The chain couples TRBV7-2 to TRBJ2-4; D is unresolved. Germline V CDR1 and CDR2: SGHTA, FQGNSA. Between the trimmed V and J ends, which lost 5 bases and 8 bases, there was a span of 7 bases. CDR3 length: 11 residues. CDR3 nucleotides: TGTGCCAGCAGCAAAAGGGACATTCAGTACTTC. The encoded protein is CASSKRDIQYF.

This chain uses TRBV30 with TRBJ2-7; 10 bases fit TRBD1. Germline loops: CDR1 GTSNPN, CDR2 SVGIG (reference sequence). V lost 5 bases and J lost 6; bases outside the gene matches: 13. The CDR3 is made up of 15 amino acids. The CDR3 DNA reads TGTGCCTGGGATACACAATCCGGGACAGGGGTCGAGCAGTACTTC. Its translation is CAWDTQSGTGVEQYF.

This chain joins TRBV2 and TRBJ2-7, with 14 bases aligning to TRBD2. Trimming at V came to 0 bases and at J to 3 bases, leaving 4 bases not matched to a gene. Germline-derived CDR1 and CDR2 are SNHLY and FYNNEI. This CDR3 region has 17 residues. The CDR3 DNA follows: TGTGCCAGCAGTGAAGCGCGCGGGACTAGCGGGAGCTACGAGCAGTACTTC. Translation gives CASSEARGTSGSYEQYF.